The 30 T cell receptor beta chains reported below all come from one sample, sequenced in a study of blood T cell repertoires in COVID-19. The protocol was immunoSEQ multiplex PCR, while the TCRdb copy is restricted to in-frame clones and leaves out a portion. The sample shows roughly 76,000 clones, approximately 90% of them seen only once. Sequenced input: peripheral blood. All receptors come from a man between 65 and 80 years old with active or convalescent COVID-19.

This clone was seen a single time. V and J are TRBV23-1 and TRBJ2-5; 9 bases fit TRBD2. TRBV23-1 qualifies as an ORF whose function is uncertain. J was trimmed by 0 bases and V by 6 bases; bases with no gene match: 11. The CDR3 totals 17 residues. CDR3 coding DNA: TGCGCCAGCAGCCAGGCCCGACTAGCGGAGAACCAAGAGACCCAGTACTTC. It translates to CASSQARLAENQETQYF.

V gene TRBV6-5 combines with J gene TRBJ1-1; unclear D gene. This CDR3 contains 15 residues. V was pared by 0 bases and J by 6 bases, with 14 bases between. The germline gives CDR1 MNHEY, CDR2 SVGAGI. The CDR3 is CASSYSIRSEAEAFF. The CDR3, as DNA: TGTGCCAGCAGTTACTCGATTCGTTCAGAGGCTGAAGCTTTCTTT.

The genes are TRBV28 and TRBJ1-5; D is possibly TRBD1 (5 bases). Germline values: CDR1 MDHEN, CDR2 SYDVKM. The CDR3 spans 16 residues. The V and J ends lost 3 bases and 4 bases respectively, with 16 bases between them. CDR3 DNA sequence: TGTGCCAGCAGTTTTATGGACACCCTCTTTAATCAGCCCCAGCATTTT. It is translated as CASSFMDTLFNQPQHF.

The chain combines TRBV28 with TRBJ1-5; the match to TRBD1 covers 9 bases. CDR1 and CDR2 (germline): MDHEN, SYDVKM. Unmatched junction bases numbered 6, after V lost 6 bases and J lost 6 bases. The CDR3 is made up of 14 amino acids. The CDR3 loop reads CASSHTGGLQPQHF. The CDR3 nucleotides are TGTGCCAGCAGCCATACAGGGGGCCTTCAGCCCCAGCATTTT.

In nucleotides, the CDR3 is TGTGCCACCAGTGATAACAGAAGCTTATCCTACAATGAGCAGTTCTTC. It translates to CATSDNRSLSYNEQFF. The rearrangement uses TRBV24-1 and TRBJ2-1, with unresolved D. The V and J ends lost 3 bases and 1 base respectively, with 12 bases between them. This CDR3 contains 16 residues. Germline V gene data show CDR1 as KGHDR and CDR2 as SFDVKD.

In its sample, this clone was seen once. The rearrangement joins TRBV28 to TRBJ1-1; 7 positions agree with TRBD1. This CDR3 has 16 amino acids. The junction had 8 bases not matched to a gene; V was cut back by 2 bases and J by 2 bases. The germline gives CDR1 MDHEN, CDR2 SYDVKM. The CDR3: CASSLVTGSGNTEAFF. CDR3 nucleotide sequence: TGTGCCAGCAGTTTAGTGACAGGGAGTGGAAACACTGAAGCTTTCTTT.

The chain has TRBV28 and TRBJ1-5; 7 bases fit TRBD1. V lost 9 bases to trimming and J lost 0 bases; unmatched junction nucleotides: 5. CDR1 MDHEN and CDR2 SYDVKM come from the germline V gene. CDR3 length: 14 residues. Here the CDR3 reads CARTGEFSNQPQHF. The CDR3 bases are TGTGCCAGAACAGGGGAGTTTAGCAATCAGCCCCAGCATTTT.

V gene TRBV5-1 combines with J gene TRBJ2-1; 9 bases map to TRBD2. Germline V gene data show CDR1 as SGHRS and CDR2 as YFSETQ. J was trimmed by 5 bases and V by 0 bases; bases with no gene match: 3. The CDR3 runs 15 residues. The CDR3 nucleotides are TGCGCCAGCAGCTTGGTGACTAGCGGTGACAATGAGCAGTTCTTC. This encodes CASSLVTSGDNEQFF. The variable domain in full, completed from reference TRBV5-1 and TRBJ2-1, reads KAGVTQTPRYLIKTRGQQVTLSCSPISGHRSVSWYQQTPGQGLQFLFEYFSETQRNKGNFPGRFSGRQFSNSRSEMNVSTLELGDSALYLCASSLVTSGDNEQFFGPGTRLTVL.

The CDR3 region is CASSPVRGDYGYTF. Here the CDR3 DNA reads TGTGCCAGCTCACCAGTCCGGGGTGACTATGGCTACACCTTC. The chain links TRBV18 to TRBJ1-2; D is unresolved. Germline values: CDR1 KGHSH, CDR2 LQKENI. The V and J ends lost 2 bases and 3 bases respectively, with 10 bases between them. CDR3 size: 14 residues.

This clone was seen a single time. The chain has TRBV6-5 and TRBJ2-7, with 7 bases identical to TRBD1. Trimming took 6 bases from V and 6 from J; bases not matched to a gene: 8. Germline V gives CDR1 MNHEY, CDR2 SVGAGI. CDR3 length equals 13 residues. CDR3 nucleotides: TGTGCCAGCAGCGCTGACAGGGTAGGCGAGCAGTACTTC. It translates to CASSADRVGEQYF.

The chain is built from TRBV7-3 and TRBJ2-7; TRBD1 matches 11 bases. CDR1 is SGHTA and CDR2 is FQGTGA in the germline V gene. CDR3 length: 15 amino acids. V lost 6 bases and J lost 4; bases outside the gene matches: 8. DNA for the CDR3: TGTGCCAGCAGTCTCGCCGGGACAGGGGGTTACGAGCAGTACTTC. Protein sequence: CASSLAGTGGYEQYF.

The rearrangement links TRBV20-1 to TRBJ2-5; 7 bases align to TRBD2. With V trimmed by 3 bases and J by 2 bases, 6 bases remained unmatched. The CDR3 spans 14 residues. In germline, CDR1 is DFQATT, CDR2 SNEGSKA (reference sequence). The CDR3 DNA sequence: TGCAGTGCTAGTATTCCTAGCGGACAAGAGACCCAGTACTTC. Translated, it gives CSASIPSGQETQYF.

The J gene is TRBJ1-6, the V gene TRBV19; D might be TRBD1 (6 bases). Germline V gene data show CDR1 as LNHDA and CDR2 as SQIVND (reference sequence). The CDR3 sequence is 17 residues long. The ends were cut back, 7 bases at V and 7 bases at J, with 23 bases in the middle. DNA for the CDR3: TGTGCCAGTACCTCAAGCGGGGGGCTTATAAGGAATTCACCCCTCCACTTT. It encodes CASTSSGGLIRNSPLHF.

The chain carries TRBV18 and TRBJ1-1; TRBD1 aligns across 8 bases. The CDR3 has 12 residues. Germline V CDR1 and CDR2: KGHSH, LQKENI. After removal of 5 bases from V and 5 bases from J, the junction contained 1 base not matched to a gene. CDR3 in amino acids: CASSTGGTEAFF. DNA for the CDR3: TGTGCCAGCTCAACAGGGGGTACTGAAGCTTTCTTT. Together with reference TRBV18 and TRBJ1-1, the CDR3 gives the full variable domain: NAGVMQNPRHLVRRRGQEARLRCSPMKGHSHVYWYRQLPEEGLKFMVYLQKENIIDESGMPKERFSAEFPKEGPSILRIQQVVRGDSAAYFCASSTGGTEAFFGQGTRLTVV.

The chain carries TRBV2 and TRBJ2-3, with TRBD1 identical over 9 bases. Germline trimming cut 9 bases from V and 6 bases from J; bases unmatched to any gene: 10. The CDR3 consists of 14 residues. The germline CDR1 and CDR2 sequences are SNHLY and FYNNEI. CDR3 residues: CASPTGGIGDTQYF. CDR3 nucleotide sequence: TGTGCCAGTCCGACAGGGGGAATTGGTGATACGCAGTATTTT.

The CDR3 reads CASSGTTGNPMNTEAFF. The CDR3 DNA reads as TGCGCCAGCAGCGGAACCACAGGGAACCCCATGAACACTGAAGCTTTCTTT. The genes are TRBV5-1 and TRBJ1-1; perhaps TRBD1 as D (6 bases). V was clipped by 4 bases and J by 0 bases, with 19 bases between them. The CDR3 is 17 residues long. CDR1 and CDR2 from the germline V gene are SGHRS and YFSETQ.

The J gene is TRBJ2-5, the V gene TRBV18, with 15 bases fitting TRBD2. The CDR3 is made up of 16 amino acids. V lost 5 bases and J lost 4; bases outside the gene matches: 5. Germline CDR1 reads KGHSH; CDR2 reads LQKENI. The CDR3 is CASSSGLAGGGETQYF. The CDR3 DNA sequence: TGTGCCAGCTCATCGGGACTAGCGGGAGGTGGAGAGACCCAGTACTTC.

The CDR3 sequence: CASSYTGGDTQYF. In nucleotides, the CDR3 is TGTGCCAGCAGTTACACCGGAGGGGATACGCAGTATTTT. V usage is TRBV6-5 and J usage is TRBJ2-3; a possible D gene is TRBD2 (6 bases). Germline V gives CDR1 MNHEY, CDR2 SVGAGI. The CDR3 covers 13 residues. Trimming cost V 2 bases and J 6 bases, with 9 bases left between them.

The chain is built from TRBV5-1 and TRBJ2-2; D perhaps matches TRBD2 (5 bases). Germline CDR1 SGHRS, CDR2 YFSETQ. The CDR3 consists of 14 residues. V was shortened by 4 bases and J by 6 bases, with 13 bases between the two germline ends. The CDR3 protein is CASSLVEGPGELFF. CDR3 sequence (DNA): TGCGCCAGCAGCCTTGTTGAGGGCCCCGGGGAGCTGTTTTTT.

The chain is built from TRBV28 and TRBJ1-1, with D perhaps matching TRBD1 (5 bases). Germline assignment: CDR1 MDHEN and CDR2 SYDVKM. The CDR3 is made up of 14 amino acids. Between the trimmed V and J ends, which lost 5 bases and 10 bases, there was a span of 20 bases. The CDR3, as DNA: TGTGCCAGCAGTGGGCCAGGGCTCGGTTTGGTAGCTTTCTTT. Its translation is CASSGPGLGLVAFF.

The chain recombines TRBV29-1 with TRBJ1-1, with D possibly matching TRBD1 (5 bases). V was cut by 1 base and J by 0 bases, with 9 bases left in between. The CDR3 is 14 residues long. CDR1 SQVTM and CDR2 ANQGSEA come from the germline V gene. The CDR3 nucleotides are TGCAGCGTTGAAGGGGGGGGACTGAACACTGAAGCTTTCTTT. Residues: CSVEGGGLNTEAFF.

This chain uses TRBV5-8 with TRBJ1-4; D might be TRBD1 (5 bases). The germline V and J ends were trimmed by 3 bases and 3 bases, with 12 bases remaining between them. Germline CDR1 SGHTS, CDR2 YDEGEE. This CDR3 is built from 15 residues. CDR3 DNA: TGTGCCAGCAGCTCGCAGGGTGCGCCTAATGAAAAACTGTTTTTT. It translates to CASSSQGAPNEKLFF.

The chain has TRBV9 and TRBJ2-2; 8 bases are a match to TRBD2. This CDR3 spans 16 amino acids. Germline assignment: CDR1 SGDLS and CDR2 YYNGEE. The V segment lost 0 bases and the J segment 7 bases; nucleotides outside the gene matches: 8. The CDR3 protein is CASSVAPGLDGGELFF. CDR3 in DNA: TGTGCCAGCAGCGTAGCTCCGGGACTAGACGGCGGGGAGCTGTTTTTT.

This rearrangement joins TRBV10-2 to TRBJ1-2, with 8 bases matching TRBD1. This CDR3 has 14 amino acids. V lost 4 bases, J lost 7 bases, and 8 bases stayed unmatched. Germline lookup yields CDR1 WSHSY and CDR2 SAAADI. The CDR3, as DNA: TGCGCCAGCAGTGTCCAGGGGGCTCGGAGTGGCTACACCTTC. It specifies CASSVQGARSGYTF.

The chain links TRBV6-5 to TRBJ1-3, with 10 nucleotides matching TRBD1. V dropped 6 bases and J dropped 9; count of bases not matched to a gene: 5. From germline, CDR1 is MNHEY and CDR2 SVGAGI. This CDR3 region has 13 residues. In DNA form, the CDR3 reads TGTGCCAGCAGAGCCGGACAGGGGGGCACCATATATTTT. As protein: CASRAGQGGTIYF.

The rearrangement uses TRBV6-2 or TRBV6-3 and TRBJ2-3, with TRBD1 matching 7 bases. The V gene's germline CDR1 is MNHEY and CDR2 SVGEGT. Unmatched junction bases numbered 11, after V lost 6 bases and J lost 2 bases. The CDR3 totals 16 residues. This chain's CDR3 is CASSLATGQLTDTQYF. The CDR3 DNA follows: TGTGCCAGCAGCCTCGCGACAGGGCAACTCACAGATACGCAGTATTTT.

V usage is TRBV28 and J usage is TRBJ2-1; D unclear. Trimming took off 5 bases at V and 0 bases at J, with 14 bases between the two ends. This CDR3 is 16 amino acids long. Germline CDR1 reads MDHEN; CDR2 reads SYDVKM. CDR3 DNA: TGTGCCAGCAGTGGGCTTAACCCGAGCTCCTACAATGAGCAGTTCTTC. This sequence encodes CASSGLNPSSYNEQFF.

The chain joins TRBV25-1 to TRBJ1-2; 8 bases fit TRBD1. Germline assignment: CDR1 MGHDK and CDR2 SYGVNS. Trimming cost V 4 bases and J 4 bases; bases outside gene matches: 8. The CDR3 is 15 amino acids. The CDR3 sequence is CASSVGGQDIYGYTF. The CDR3 DNA is TGTGCCAGCAGTGTGGGGGGACAGGACATCTATGGCTACACCTTC.

This clone has a handful of counts. This sequence joins TRBV2 and TRBJ1-2; 7 nucleotides line up with TRBD1. Germline V gene lookup returns CDR1 SNHLY and CDR2 FYNNEI. This CDR3 is built from 15 residues. Trimming at V came to 3 bases and at J to 7 bases, leaving 11 bases not matched to a gene. CDR3 sequence: CASSEGQPVIGGYTF. CDR3 sequence (DNA): TGTGCCAGCAGTGAGGGACAGCCCGTAATTGGTGGCTACACCTTC.

The chain uses TRBV30 and TRBJ2-5; 9 positions agree with TRBD1. The germline V gene encodes CDR1 GTSNPN and CDR2 SVGIG (reference sequence). The V and J ends lost 2 bases and 14 bases, in that order; junction bases with no gene match: 6. This CDR3 region has 11 residues. Here the CDR3 reads CAWSPGTGPYF. The CDR3, as DNA: TGTGCCTGGAGTCCAGGGACAGGGCCCTACTTC.